Shown below are 11 T cell receptor beta chains from a single sample sequenced in a study of T-cell memory formation after mild COVID-19 (dated by TCRdb to about 2021). Receptor libraries were prepared by 5' RACE. Reads for this sample came from an Illumina NovaSeq 6000. Using fastp trimming at Q25 and MiXCR clonotype assembly, TCRdb reanalyzed the public sequencing data and kept in-frame beta chains. Each entry is one CDR3 protein sequence, shown with its most common DNA and genes. The sample contains more than 45,000 distinct CDR3 sequences, 9.3% of them found a single time. The ten largest clones capture 10% to 15% of the sample. The sequenced material came from PBMCs or a T cell subset sorted from them (not recorded which). These receptors were collected from an adult woman who had mild COVID-19 (a few samples of this study predate the infection). The sample titles of this study are shuffled in the database, so cell type and time point are left out; the donor was told from shared clones.

This clonotype has just a few counts. The chain is built from TRBV30 and TRBJ1-1; 9 bases fit TRBD1. The germline V gene has CDR1 GTSNPN and CDR2 SVGIG (reference sequence). After removal of 3 bases from V and 0 bases from J, the junction contained 5 bases not matched to a gene. The CDR3 has 15 residues. The CDR3 region has the DNA TGTGCCTGGAGGGACAGGGGACTCCTGAACACTGAAGCTTTCTTT. Encoded protein: CAWRDRGLLNTEAFF.

At least ten counts were recorded for this clonotype. The chain links TRBV24-1 to TRBJ2-1, with TRBD1 identical over 10 bases. This CDR3 has 16 residues. Germline trimming cut 0 bases from V and 7 bases from J; bases unmatched to any gene: 5. Germline CDR1 reads KGHDR; CDR2 reads SFDVKD. The CDR3 DNA sequence: TGTGCCACCAGTGATTTGCAGACAGGGGGCTGGAATGAGCAGTTCTTC. As protein: CATSDLQTGGWNEQFF.

This clonotype came up a few times. The chain has TRBV6-1 and TRBJ1-2; D possibly corresponds to TRBD1 (5 bases). Germline V CDR1 and CDR2: MNHNS, SASEGT. V lost 1 base and J 4 bases, leaving 10 bases between the germline ends. This CDR3 is 14 amino acids long. CDR3: CASSEEGPRYGYTF. The CDR3 DNA reads as TGTGCCAGCAGTGAAGAGGGGCCCCGCTATGGCTACACCTTC.

This clonotype turned up a few times. V usage is TRBV19 and J usage is TRBJ1-5; D is possibly TRBD1 (5 bases). The length of the CDR3 is 15 residues. Germline CDR1 reads LNHDA; CDR2 reads SQIVND (reference sequence). V was cut by 1 base and J by 3 bases, with 10 bases left in between. The CDR3 DNA sequence: TGTGCCAGTAGTATAGTTGAGGGACCCAATCAGCCCCAGCATTTT. It encodes CASSIVEGPNQPQHF.

In its sample, this clonotype was seen many times. The rearrangement joins TRBV20-1 to TRBJ2-7; no clear D gene. This CDR3 region has 15 residues. Per germline, CDR1 DFQATT and CDR2 SNEGSKA (reference sequence). The V end lost 0 bases, the J end lost 4 bases, and 16 bases lay between the germline ends. The CDR3 loop reads CSARDNQQVWYEQYF. The CDR3 nucleotides are TGCAGTGCTAGAGATAATCAGCAGGTCTGGTACGAGCAGTACTTC.

In its sample, this clonotype was seen many times. The CDR3 is CSARGGTSGGGDTQYF. The CDR3 DNA reads TGCAGTGCTAGAGGAGGGACTAGCGGGGGTGGAGATACGCAGTATTTT. The chain recombines TRBV20-1 with TRBJ2-3; 14 bases align to TRBD2. The CDR3 length is 16 residues. J lost 5 bases, V lost 1 base, and 5 bases had no gene match. Germline CDR1 DFQATT, CDR2 SNEGSKA (reference sequence).

This clonotype has a count of ten or more. The V call is TRBV5-4, the J call TRBJ2-2, with D unclear. Germline V gene data show CDR1 as SGHNT and CDR2 as YYREEE (reference sequence). The CDR3 contains 16 residues. V lost 4 bases, J lost 5 bases, and 18 bases lay in between. Written as DNA, the CDR3 is TGTGCCAGCAGCAATGACCCGTCTCGAAAGACCGGGGAGCTGTTTTTT. As protein: CASSNDPSRKTGELFF.

This clonotype appeared many times. This chain joins TRBV20-1 and TRBJ2-7, with TRBD1 identical over 9 bases. The ends lost 0 bases at V and 8 bases at J; junction bases unmatched: 5. Germline values: CDR1 DFQATT, CDR2 SNEGSKA (reference sequence). The CDR3 is made up of 13 amino acids. CDR3 bases: TGCAGTGCTAGAGACCGGGACAGGGATCAGCAGTACTTC. Translated, it gives CSARDRDRDQQYF.

Ten or more counts support this clonotype. A read error may produce the germline difference seen at one junction end. The V gene is TRBV5-1, the J gene TRBJ2-2; D call uncertain. CDR1 and CDR2 (germline): SGHRS, YFSETQ. The CDR3 consists of 15 residues. CDR3 DNA: TGCGCCAGCAGTTTGGCAAGTGCGAACACCGGGGAGCTGTTTTTT. Encoded protein: CASSLASANTGELFF.

This clonotype has a handful of counts. The chain recombines TRBV29-1 with TRBJ2-7, with a weak D call TRBD1 (6 bases). This CDR3 is built from 13 residues. CDR1 and CDR2 (germline): SQVTM, ANQGSEA. V lost 6 bases and J lost 1, with 13 bases in between. The CDR3 DNA is TGCAGCGTCAAGTGGGGGCCATCCTACGAGCAGTACTTC. As protein: CSVKWGPSYEQYF.

This clonotype appeared many times. The J gene is TRBJ2-1, the V gene TRBV29-1; D is undetermined. V lost 2 bases and J 3 bases, leaving 17 bases between the germline ends. CDR1 and CDR2 from the germline V gene are SQVTM and ANQGSEA. The CDR3 spans 16 residues. In DNA, the CDR3 is TGCAGCGTTGAACCCCCTGGTAGCAGGCTCTACAATGAGCAGTTCTTC. Its protein is CSVEPPGSRLYNEQFF.